This is a list of T cell receptor beta chains from one sample in a study of lymphopenia after photon versus proton radiotherapy. Produced via immunoSEQ multiplex PCR; TCRdb's table is partial and in-frame only. In the table there are 65,000 to 90,000 clones, about 90% of which are singletons. The material sequenced was peripheral blood, taken from a patient treated with photon-based radiotherapy. The receptors shown here come from a woman between 40 and 55 years old with cholangiocarcinoma. Both conserved end residues are part of each CDR3. The D gene is left open where the match is weak. Clone size is shown for a subset of rows, as once, few, many or a class of expanded clone.

TRBV30	TRBJ2-7	-	-	CAWNEGEGAYEQYF	TGTGCCTGGAATGAGGGGGAAGGCGCCTACGAGCAGTACTTC
TRBV11-2	TRBJ2-7	-	TRBD2	CASSLRSAGGHYEQYF	TGTGCCAGCAGCTTAAGGTCGGCGGGGGGACATTACGAGCAGTACTTC
TRBV11-2	TRBJ1-2	-	-	CATGWERNGYTF	TGTGCAACCGGTTGGGAGCGGAATGGCTACACCTTC
TRBV29-1	TRBJ2-7	-	TRBD2	CSVEGGVDEQYF	TGCAGCGTTGAGGGAGGGGTGGACGAGCAGTACTTC
TRBV18	TRBJ2-7	-	-	CASSPDSTYEQYF	TGTGCCAGCTCACCGGACAGTACCTACGAGCAGTACTTC
TRBV6-5	TRBJ2-5	-	-	CASSQTQGVGETQYF	TGTGCCAGCAGCCAGACCCAGGGAGTAGGGGAGACCCAGTACTTC
TRBV15	TRBJ2-1	-	-	CATSSRDWTYNEQFF	TGTGCCACCAGCAGCCGGGACTGGACCTACAATGAGCAGTTCTTC
TRBV19	TRBJ1-1	-	-	CATNTKLNTEAFF	TGTGCCACCAACACCAAACTGAACACTGAAGCTTTCTTT
TRBV7-3	TRBJ1-2	-	-	CASSNHGGANYGYTF	TGTGCCAGCAGCAACCACGGGGGAGCTAACTATGGCTACACCTTC
TRBV5-6	TRBJ1-1	-	-	CASSQGPAEEAFF	TGTGCCAGCAGTCAAGGGCCCGCCGAGGAAGCTTTCTTT
TRBV5-4	TRBJ2-3	once	TRBD2	CASSLELAGGFSTDTQYF	TGTGCCAGCAGCTTGGAGCTAGCGGGGGGGTTCTCCACAGATACGCAGTATTTT
TRBV28	TRBJ2-7	-	TRBD2	CASSVPAGVYEQYF	TGTGCCAGCAGTGTCCCGGCGGGAGTGTACGAGCAGTACTTC
TRBV11-2	TRBJ2-2	-	-	CASSTRGAGELFF	TGTGCCAGCAGCACCCGAGGGGCCGGGGAGCTGTTTTTT
TRBV5-4	TRBJ2-3	-	TRBD2	CASSLRLAGTTDTQYF	TGTGCCAGCAGCTTGAGACTAGCGGGGACCACAGATACGCAGTATTTT
TRBV9	TRBJ2-2	-	-	CASSVVGPTGELFF	TGTGCCAGCAGCGTAGTGGGTCCCACCGGGGAGCTGTTTTTT
TRBV6-4	TRBJ2-7	-	-	CASSDSGEQYF	TGTGCCAGCAGTGATTCAGGGGAGCAGTACTTC
TRBV5-1	TRBJ2-2	-	-	CASSLIGVSGELFF	TGCGCCAGCAGCTTGATAGGAGTGTCCGGGGAGCTGTTTTTT
TRBV4-1	TRBJ1-1	-	-	CASSQGSGTEAFF	TGCGCCAGCAGCCAAGGTTCAGGCACTGAAGCTTTCTTT
TRBV29-1	TRBJ1-1	-	-	CSVEVKGRHTEAFF	TGCAGCGTTGAGGTTAAAGGGAGGCACACTGAAGCTTTCTTT
TRBV7-9	TRBJ1-1	-	-	CASSSGQSEAFF	TGTGCCAGCAGCTCCGGGCAGTCGGAAGCTTTCTTT
TRBV11-2	TRBJ1-1	-	-	CASSLAKGSTEAFF	TGTGCCAGCAGCTTGGCAAAAGGCTCCACTGAAGCTTTCTTT
TRBV18	TRBJ1-3	-	-	CASSPGLASGNTIYF	TGTGCCAGCTCTCCCGGACTGGCCTCTGGAAACACCATATATTTT
TRBV5-4	TRBJ2-7	-	TRBD1	CASSSGRDSRIYEQYF	TGTGCCAGCAGTTCGGGACGGGACAGCCGCATCTACGAGCAGTACTTC
TRBV9	TRBJ1-1	-	-	CASSVDGGNTEAFF	TGTGCCAGCAGCGTAGACGGTGGGAACACTGAAGCTTTCTTT
TRBV29-1	TRBJ1-2	-	-	CSVEDTGGYGYTF	TGCAGCGTTGAAGATACCGGGGGCTATGGCTACACCTTC
TRBV4-2	TRBJ2-2	few	-	CASRRGINTGELFF	TGTGCCAGCAGACGGGGTATTAACACCGGGGAGCTGTTTTTT
TRBV28	TRBJ2-1	-	-	CASSLLQGRDQGEQFF	TGTGCCAGCAGCCTATTACAGGGTAGGGATCAGGGTGAGCAGTTCTTC
TRBV2	TRBJ1-2	once	-	CASEGGNYGYTF	TGTGCCAGCGAGGGGGGCAACTATGGCTACACCTTC
TRBV9	TRBJ1-2	-	-	CASSVATGPRVGYTF	TGTGCCAGCAGCGTAGCTACAGGACCTAGAGTGGGCTACACCTTC
TRBV30	TRBJ2-2	-	-	CAWSVGQNTGELFF	TGTGCCTGGAGTGTCGGGCAGAACACCGGGGAGCTGTTTTTT
TRBV15	TRBJ2-7	once	TRBD2	CATSSGGEDLGEQYF	TGTGCCACCAGCTCGGGGGGGGAGGACCTCGGCGAGCAGTACTTC
TRBV28	TRBJ2-2	-	-	CASHGSPGNTGELFF	TGTGCCAGCCACGGGAGCCCCGGGAACACCGGGGAGCTGTTTTTT
TRBV10-3	TRBJ1-1	-	-	CAISDNLGGTEAFF	TGTGCCATCAGTGATAATTTGGGAGGGACTGAAGCTTTCTTT
TRBV5-4	TRBJ2-2	-	TRBD1	CASSPGQGRTGELFF	TGTGCCAGCAGCCCCGGACAGGGGCGGACCGGGGAGCTGTTTTTT
TRBV30	TRBJ1-1	-	-	CAWTTDNTEAFF	TGTGCCTGGACAACAGATAACACTGAAGCTTTCTTT
TRBV4-1	TRBJ2-1	-	-	CASSQEDGTGLGAAEQFF	TGCGCCAGCAGCCAAGAAGATGGGACGGGACTGGGGGCTGCTGAGCAGTTCTTC
TRBV19	TRBJ1-1	-	TRBD1	CASSIAGGNTEAFF	TGTGCCAGTAGTATAGCAGGGGGCAACACTGAAGCTTTCTTT
TRBV29-1	TRBJ2-7	-	-	CSVERGGGSSHEQYF	TGCAGCGTTGAAAGGGGAGGGGGCTCTTCCCACGAGCAGTACTTC
TRBV6-5	TRBJ2-5	-	-	CASSYDTGKETQYF	TGTGCCAGCAGTTACGATACGGGAAAAGAGACCCAGTACTTC
TRBV21-1	TRBJ2-7	-	-	CASGLGGGSTYEQYF	TGTGCCAGCGGTTTAGGAGGGGGATCAACCTACGAGCAGTACTTC
TRBV5-1	TRBJ2-5	-	-	CASSDSQETQYF	TGCGCCAGCTCGGACAGTCAAGAGACCCAGTACTTC
TRBV28	TRBJ1-6	-	-	CASSLGGRVGNSPLHF	TGTGCCAGCAGTTTAGGGGGGCGAGTAGGAAATTCACCCCTCCACTTT